The rows below give T cell receptor beta chains drawn from one sample of a study of blood T cell repertoires in COVID-19. Profiling relied on immunoSEQ multiplex PCR, and the TCRdb table lists in-frame clones only, not all of them. This table has about 240,000 clones, 85% appearing once. The sequenced sample was peripheral blood. The receptors come from a woman aged 55-69 years with active or convalescent COVID-19. CDR3s include the opening cysteine and the closing phenylalanine or tryptophan. The order of the fields is D gene, clone size, J gene, V gene, CDR3 DNA, CDR3 protein. The D gene is left open where the match is weak. Rows give clone size only sometimes, using once, few, many, or a class for an expanded clone.

>TRBD1|-|TRBJ1-5|TRBV30
TGTGCCTGGACCAGGGGGCAGGATCAGCCCCAGCATTTT
CAWTRGQDQPQHF
>TRBD1|-|TRBJ1-5|TRBV2
TGTGCCACGGGGCGACAGGGTCTAAATCAGCCCCAGCATTTT
CATGRQGLNQPQHF
>TRBD1|-|TRBJ2-7|TRBV5-6
TGTGCCAGCAGCTTGTTCTCGGGACAGCCCTACGAGCAGTACTTC
CASSLFSGQPYEQYF
>-|once|TRBJ2-5|TRBV10-3
TGTGCCATCAGTGAATCGGGGTACCAAGAGACCCAGTACTTC
CAISESGYQETQYF
>TRBD1|once|TRBJ1-1|TRBV5-6
TGTGCCAGCAGACCCTACACAGGGGAGAACACTGAAGCTTTCTTT
CASRPYTGENTEAFF
>TRBD2|-|TRBJ2-5|TRBV5-4
TGTGCCAGCAGCCCTCCGGGACTAGCGGGGAGGGAGACCCAGTACTTC
CASSPPGLAGRETQYF
>-|-|TRBJ1-1|TRBV29-1
TGCAGCGTTGGGGTGGCGGGGACTGAAGCTTTCTTT
CSVGVAGTEAFF
>-|-|TRBJ2-1|TRBV11-3
TGTGCCAGCAGCTTAGAAGAGGGACTTATCAATGAGCAGTTCTTC
CASSLEEGLINEQFF
>-|few|TRBJ2-1|TRBV4-1
TGCGCCAGCAGCCAAGGGGCGCAGATTGAGCAGTTCTTC
CASSQGAQIEQFF
>TRBD2|-|TRBJ2-5|TRBV28
TGTGCCAGCCAGTTGGGGGGGAAGGTAGAGACCCAGTACTTC
CASQLGGKVETQYF
>-|-|TRBJ1-6|TRBV13
TGTGCCAGCAGCTTAGGCGGGGGGCGCCGGTCACCCCTCCACTTT
CASSLGGGRRSPLHF
>-|-|TRBJ2-5|TRBV5-1
TGCGCCAGCAGCTTGGCCGGGGGACCCGGAGAGACCCAGTACTTC
CASSLAGGPGETQYF
>TRBD1|few|TRBJ2-7|TRBV5-4
TGTGCCAGCAGCCTTTGGGACAGTCCCTACGAGCAGTACTTC
CASSLWDSPYEQYF
>-|-|TRBJ2-1|TRBV21-1
-
CASSKVLQVAVGSSYNEQFF
>-|once|TRBJ2-5|TRBV10-2
TGCGCCAGCAGTGGCGATCACGGTGCGGATGAGACCCAGTACTTC
CASSGDHGADETQYF
>TRBD2|-|TRBJ2-5|TRBV4-2
TGTGCCAGCAGCGGGGGGGGAGAGACCCAGTACTTC
CASSGGGETQYF